The present T cell receptor (beta chain) was sequenced within a study of radiotherapy plus CTLA-4 blockade in lung cancer. Study-wide context: Among all patients, 18% showed objective responses, while 30% to 35% had disease control.

Profiled with immunoSEQ multiplex PCR; TCRdb holds only in-frame clones, not every one. The repertoire consists of 95,000 to 150,000 clones, with just under 90% occurring once and the leading ten covering over 6%. V dropped 6 bases and J dropped 3 bases, with 11 bases sitting between them. This CDR3 is built from 14 residues. Germline CDR1 is MNHNS and CDR2 is SASEGT. With ipilimumab providing CTLA-4 blockade, focal radiation was administered to patients who had chemo-refractory metastatic non-small-cell lung cancer. The clonotype comes from a human donor with non-small cell lung cancer that progressed on radiotherapy plus ipilimumab. The material sequenced was peripheral blood, taken from a patient treated with radiotherapy plus ipilimumab. J is TRBJ1-4 and V is TRBV6-1; D is possibly TRBD1 (6 bases). CDR3 loop: CASRPWTANEKLFF. For the CDR3, the DNA is TGTGCCAGCAGGCCTTGGACAGCTAATGAAAAACTGTTTTTT.